Listed below are T cell receptor beta chains from one sample, sequenced in a study of beta chain features in type 1 diabetes. Only in-frame clones appear in the TCRdb table, and some are missing; sequencing was by immunoSEQ multiplex PCR. This table holds about 620,000 clones, 15% to 17% found once. The sequenced sample was naive CD4+ T cells from blood. All receptors derive from a man younger than 35 in good health. The CDR3 runs from the conserved cysteine through the conserved F or W. D genes are given only for firm matches. Only some rows state a clone size, as once, few, many or a class for expanded clones.

V	length	D	size	J	DNA	CDR3
TRBV9	16	.	.	TRBJ1-2	TGTGCCAGCAGCCCACGCGGGGATATCGGCTCCTATGGCTACACCTTC	CASSPRGDIGSYGYTF
TRBV28	13	TRBD1	.	TRBJ1-4	TGTGCCAGCAAGGACAGGGTGTATGGGAAACTGTTTTTT	CASKDRVYGKLFF
TRBV27	17	TRBD2	few	TRBJ2-7	TGTGCCAGCAGTTCCCGGTTAGCGGGAGGGAAAAACTACGAGCAGTACTTC	CASSSRLAGGKNYEQYF
TRBV10-3	13	.	.	TRBJ1-5	TGTGCCATCACCGGGGCGAGCAATCAGCCCCAGCATTTT	CAITGASNQPQHF
TRBV5-1	13	.	.	TRBJ1-5	TGCGCCAGCAGCTTGGCCGAGAATCAGCCCCAGCATTTT	CASSLAENQPQHF
TRBV28	16	TRBD1	few	TRBJ1-5	TGTGCCGGAGGGACAGGGGGCAAAAGTAGCAATCAGCCCCAGCATTTT	CAGGTGGKSSNQPQHF
TRBV7-2	17	.	few	TRBJ2-7	TGTGCCAGCAGACCACGGGCGAACGGGCTCAACTCCCACGAGCAGTACTTC	CASRPRANGLNSHEQYF
TRBV4-3	13	.	few	TRBJ2-7	TGCGCCAGCAGCCGAGGGGAACGTTATGAGCAGTACTTC	CASSRGERYEQYF
TRBV9	13	.	few	TRBJ2-5	TGTGCCAGCAGCTCTCGTTCACAAGAGACCCAGTACTTC	CASSSRSQETQYF
TRBV29-1	17	.	few	TRBJ2-1	TGCAGCGCGCCTCGGCAGGGGAGGGGGATAGTTGGCAATGAGCAGTTCTTC	CSAPRQGRGIVGNEQFF
TRBV28	15	TRBD1	.	TRBJ2-5	TGTGCCAGCAAAACGGACAGGGGGCGTAAAGAGACCCAGTACTTC	CASKTDRGRKETQYF
TRBV7-2	14	.	few	TRBJ2-4	TGTGCCAGCAGCTTAACGGGGACCAAAAACATTCAGTACTTC	CASSLTGTKNIQYF
TRBV15	11	.	few	TRBJ1-1	TGTGCCACCAGGGGGGAGAGGAAAGCTTTCTTT	CATRGERKAFF
TRBV9	13	TRBD1	few	TRBJ2-1	TGTGCCAGCTGCGGACAGGGTTACAATGAGCAGTTCTTC	CASCGQGYNEQFF
TRBV9	15	TRBD1	few	TRBJ2-7	TGTGCCAGCAGCGCAGGGACAGGGGCTTCCTACGAGCAGTACTTC	CASSAGTGASYEQYF
TRBV5-1	13	.	few	TRBJ1-1	TGCGCCAGCAGCTTGGACAAGAACACTGAAGCTTTCTTT	CASSLDKNTEAFF
TRBV7-9	16	TRBD1	.	TRBJ1-6	TGTGCCAGCAGCTTAGCGCTGCGGACAGGAAGGTCACCCCTCCACTTT	CASSLALRTGRSPLHF
TRBV7-9	14	.	.	TRBJ2-5	TGTGCCAGCAGCTTAGAGGTTACGGTGGAGACCCAGTACTTC	CASSLEVTVETQYF
TRBV15	16	.	few	TRBJ1-1	TGTGCCACCAGCAGAGAGGCAGGGCGGATGAACACTGAAGCTTTCTTT	CATSREAGRMNTEAFF
TRBV18	15	.	.	TRBJ2-1	TGTGCCAGCTCACCGCGGCAGGTAATGGGCAATGAGCAGTTCTTC	CASSPRQVMGNEQFF
TRBV5-1	14	.	few	TRBJ1-5	TGCGCCAGCAGCCTGACAGGTATAGATCAGCCCCAGCATTTT	CASSLTGIDQPQHF
TRBV7-2	15	.	.	TRBJ2-7	TGTGCCAGCAGCTTAGCGGGGGGTCTCCCCTACGAGCAGTACTTC	CASSLAGGLPYEQYF
TRBV2	14	.	few	TRBJ2-6	TGTGCCAGCTGTGCCCGCTCTGGGGCCAACGTCCTGACTTTC	CASCARSGANVLTF
TRBV7-2	11	.	.	TRBJ1-2	TGTGCCAGCAGCTTATTAAATGGCTACACCTTC	CASSLLNGYTF
TRBV5-1	15	.	few	TRBJ2-5	TGCGCCAGCAGCTTGGGACAGGGAGGTCCAGAGACCCAGTACTTC	CASSLGQGGPETQYF
TRBV28	15	.	few	TRBJ2-1	TGTGCCAGCAGTTTCTCCGGAGGTTCCTACAATGAGCAGTTCTTC	CASSFSGGSYNEQFF
TRBV28	15	TRBD1	few	TRBJ2-7	TGTGCCAGCAGCTCCACGACAGGGGCGAACTACGAGCAGTACTTC	CASSSTTGANYEQYF
TRBV4-1	16	.	.	TRBJ2-4	TGCGCCAGCAGCCAACCGGGGTTCACTCCGAGGAACATTCAGTACTTC	CASSQPGFTPRNIQYF
TRBV7-2	17	TRBD2	once	TRBJ2-7	TGTGCCAGCCTTTTAGGTCCCGCGGGAGGGGTAGGCTACGAGCAGTACTTC	CASLLGPAGGVGYEQYF
TRBV18	16	.	few	TRBJ2-5	TGTGCCAGCTCACCGTCGGGGGGCCTGTACCAAGAGACCCAGTACTTC	CASSPSGGLYQETQYF
TRBV7-8	14	TRBD1	.	TRBJ1-1	TGTGCCAGCAGCTTTCTCCGGGACAGCACTGAAGCTTTCTTT	CASSFLRDSTEAFF
TRBV5-1	17	.	.	TRBJ2-6	TGCGCCAGCAGCCCGGCCGTTAAGGCCGCTGGGGCCAACGTCCTGACTTTC	CASSPAVKAAGANVLTF
TRBV18	16	.	few	TRBJ2-7	TGTGCCAGCTCACCAAAGGGCAGCCCAAGCTCCTACGAGCAGTACTTC	CASSPKGSPSSYEQYF